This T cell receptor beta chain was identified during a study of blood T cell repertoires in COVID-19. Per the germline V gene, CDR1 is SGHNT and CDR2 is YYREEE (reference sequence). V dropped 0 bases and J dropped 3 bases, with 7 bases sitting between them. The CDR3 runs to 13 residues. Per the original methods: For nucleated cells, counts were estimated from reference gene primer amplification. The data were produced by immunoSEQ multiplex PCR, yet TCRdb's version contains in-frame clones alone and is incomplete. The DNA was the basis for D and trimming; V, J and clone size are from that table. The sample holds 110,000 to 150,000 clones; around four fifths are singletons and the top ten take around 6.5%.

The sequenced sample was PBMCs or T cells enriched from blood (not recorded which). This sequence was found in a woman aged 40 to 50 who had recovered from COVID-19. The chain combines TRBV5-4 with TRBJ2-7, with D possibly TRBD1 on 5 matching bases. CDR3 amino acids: CASSLGGDYEQYF. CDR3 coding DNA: TGTGCCAGCAGCTTGGGGGGCGACTACGAGCAGTACTTC.